One sample yielded the 17 T cell receptor beta chains listed below, sequenced in a study of spatial heterogeneity in lung cancer. Noted time point: sample taken at primary tumor resection. Study observations and caveats: Counts that tracked tumor mutation counts were those of expanded intratumoral alpha and beta TCRs.

The antigens these receptors bind are not known. MiXCR was run by TCRdb on the 5' RACE reads, yielding one entry per CDR3 protein. The data hold under 20,000 distinct CDR3 sequences, with roughly 5% observed a single time. Specimen: lung tumor tissue, collected at surgery. The receptors derive from a female donor with early-stage non-small cell lung cancer.

This clonotype rates as medium-sized. In a library made to pick up alpha chains, this beta chain is a stray read with a size that means little. The gene calls are TRBV9 and TRBJ2-2; D might be TRBD1 (6 bases). Trimming took 0 bases from V and 5 from J, leaving 11 bases between them. The CDR3 consists of 15 residues. Looked up from germline, CDR1 is SGDLS and CDR2 is YYNGEE. For the CDR3, the DNA is TGTGCCAGCAGCGTAGACAGGGCCGGGACCGGGGAGCTGTTTTTT. It yields the protein CASSVDRAGTGELFF. The whole variable domain, filled in from reference TRBV9 and TRBJ2-2, reads DSGVTQTPKHLITATGQRVTLRCSPRSGDLSVYWYQQSLDQGLQFLIQYYNGEERAKGNILERFSAQQFPDLHSELNLSSLELGDSALYFCASSVDRAGTGELFFGEGSRLTVL.

This clonotype was recorded many times. The library was built for alpha chains, so this beta chain is an off-target read and its size means little. This chain connects TRBV27 to TRBJ1-6; 7 nucleotides match TRBD1. There are 16 residues in the CDR3. The V gene end was trimmed by 5 bases and the J gene end by 10 bases; junction bases not matched to a gene: 14. Per germline, CDR1 MNHEY and CDR2 SMNVEV (reference sequence). The CDR3 nucleotides are TGTGCCAGCAGTCCAAGGGACAGTGGCTTCAGCTCACCCCTCCACTTT. Protein product: CASSPRDSGFSSPLHF.

This clonotype has ten or more counts. Within a library made for alpha chains, this beta chain is off target, and its count is uninformative. V and J are TRBV10-2 and TRBJ2-1; D remains ambiguous. This CDR3 has 13 amino acids. CDR1 is WSHSY, CDR2 SAAADI, per germline. V dropped 6 bases and J dropped 0 bases, with 6 bases sitting between them. The CDR3 sequence: CASSQNSYNEQFF. The CDR3 DNA reads as TGCGCCAGCAGCCAGAACTCCTACAATGAGCAGTTCTTC.

This clonotype was detected ten times or more. A library made for alpha chains picked up this beta chain off target, so its size means little. The CDR3 spells CSVKARGEYNEQFF. CDR3 nucleotides: TGCAGCGTGAAAGCCAGGGGCGAATACAATGAGCAGTTCTTC. J is TRBJ2-1 and V is TRBV29-1; weak D call: TRBD1 (6 bases). Trimming left V 6 bases short and J 4 bases short, with 16 bases between. The CDR3 contains 14 residues. Germline CDR1 SQVTM, CDR2 ANQGSEA.

This clonotype came up many times. This beta chain is a stray sequence in a library constructed for alpha chains; its clone size is not meaningful. This rearrangement joins TRBV7-3 to TRBJ2-1; 10 bases align to TRBD2. CDR1 is SGHTA and CDR2 is FQGTGA in the germline V gene. Germline trimming cut 3 bases from V and 5 bases from J; bases unmatched to any gene: 7. This CDR3 contains 16 residues. CDR3 DNA: TGTGCCAGCAGCTTGCCCGGAGCGGGAGGGCACAATGAGCAGTTCTTC. This codes for CASSLPGAGGHNEQFF.

By sample share, this clonotype is medium-sized. This beta chain came through as a stray read in a library set up for alpha chains, and its size says little. This chain joins TRBV2 and TRBJ2-2; TRBD2 agrees at 10 bases. The CDR3 is 15 amino acids. The germline V gene encodes CDR1 SNHLY and CDR2 FYNNEI. Losses at the gene ends were 2 bases for V and 6 bases for J; bases not matched to a gene: 3. The CDR3 spells CASSERLAGAGELFF. CDR3 coding DNA: TGTGCCAGCAGTGAAAGGCTAGCGGGAGCCGGGGAGCTGTTTTTT.

This clonotype was seen repeatedly, ten times or more. Within a library made for alpha chains, this beta chain is off target, and its count is uninformative. The chain uses TRBV20-1 and TRBJ2-7, with TRBD2 as a possible D gene (5 bases). The CDR3 runs to 14 residues. V shed 3 bases and J shed 0 bases, with 12 bases lying between them. Germline V gene lookup returns CDR1 DFQATT and CDR2 SNEGSKA (reference sequence). CDR3 loop: CSASGDASSYEQYF. The CDR3 nucleotides read TGCAGTGCTAGCGGGGATGCGAGCTCCTACGAGCAGTACTTC.

With respect to this clonotype: The size of this beta chain means little, since it is a stray read in a library made for alpha chains. The chain recombines TRBV20-1 with TRBJ2-7; D gene uncertain. Trimming removed 0 bases from V and 0 bases from J, with 12 bases in between. Germline-derived CDR1 and CDR2 are DFQATT and SNEGSKA (reference sequence). This CDR3 spans 15 amino acids. CDR3 residues: CSARDPTRSSYEQYF. In nucleotides, the CDR3 is TGCAGTGCTAGAGACCCGACACGGAGCTCCTACGAGCAGTACTTC.

As regards this clonotype: The library was built for alpha chains, so this beta chain is an off-target read and its size means little. The chain links TRBV5-1 to TRBJ2-1, with a weak D call TRBD1 (6 bases). V lost 3 bases, J lost 2 bases, and 9 bases lay in between. Germline V lookup: CDR1 SGHRS, CDR2 YFSETQ. The CDR3 sequence is 14 residues long. In DNA, the CDR3 is TGCGCCAGCAGCTCAGGGGCAGCCTACAATGAGCAGTTCTTC. The encoded protein is CASSSGAAYNEQFF.

For this clonotype: Since it is a stray read in a library aimed at alpha chains, this beta chain has a size that is not meaningful. This chain connects TRBV5-1 to TRBJ2-7; TRBD2 matches 13 bases. The germline CDR1 and CDR2 sequences are SGHRS and YFSETQ. The CDR3 extends over 15 amino acids. The junction had 8 bases not matched to a gene; V was cut back by 4 bases and J by 7 bases. CDR3 residues: CASSQGLAGMYEQYF. The CDR3 nucleotides are TGCGCCAGCAGCCAGGGACTAGCGGGAATGTATGAGCAGTACTTC. The variable domain in full, with the rest retrieved from reference TRBV5-1 and TRBJ2-7, is KAGVTQTPRYLIKTRGQQVTLSCSPISGHRSVSWYQQTPGQGLQFLFEYFSETQRNKGNFPGRFSGRQFSNSRSEMNVSTLELGDSALYLCASSQGLAGMYEQYFGPGTRLTVT.

This clonotype was observed at least ten times. Little can be read into the size of this beta chain, an off-target read in a library designed for alpha chains. This sequence joins TRBV6-1 and TRBJ1-4; 8 positions agree with TRBD1. The CDR3 covers 15 residues. The germline V gene has CDR1 MNHNS and CDR2 SASEGT. J lost 13 bases, V lost 1 base, and 11 bases had no gene match. The CDR3 spells CASSEGQGIPVGLFF. The CDR3 nucleotides are TGTGCCAGCAGTGAAGGACAGGGGATCCCGGTAGGACTGTTTTTT.

Ten or more counts support this clonotype. This beta chain is an off-target read within a library intended for alpha chains, so its frequency means little. V and J are TRBV20-1 and TRBJ2-7; the match to TRBD2 covers 9 bases. This CDR3 spans 19 amino acids. J was trimmed by 4 bases and V by 1 base; bases with no gene match: 20. Germline V gene sequence: CDR1 DFQATT, CDR2 SNEGSKA (reference sequence). The CDR3 reads CSARGPISREGQSIYEQYF. The DNA of the CDR3 is TGCAGTGCTAGAGGTCCAATTTCGCGGGAGGGCCAATCGATATACGAGCAGTACTTC.

This clonotype was detected ten times or more. This beta chain appears as a stray read in a library generated for alpha chains; its size is not informative. The gene calls are TRBV29-1 and TRBJ2-2; a possible D gene is TRBD2 (7 bases). In germline, CDR1 is SQVTM, CDR2 ANQGSEA. The CDR3 loop spans 14 amino acids. V was shortened by 4 bases and J by 5 bases, with 14 bases between the two germline ends. The CDR3 loop is CSVGEGTNTGELFF. CDR3 sequence (DNA): TGCAGCGTTGGGGAGGGGACAAATACCGGGGAGCTGTTTTTT.

A remark on this clonotype: This beta chain came through as a stray read in a library set up for alpha chains, and its size says little. The V call is TRBV28, the J call TRBJ2-7, with unresolved D. V was shortened by 2 bases and J by 0 bases, with 17 bases between the two germline ends. Germline CDR1 reads MDHEN; CDR2 reads SYDVKM. This CDR3 is built from 17 residues. The CDR3 reads CASSLLYRGLPSYEQYF. CDR3 DNA sequence: TGTGCCAGCAGTTTACTTTACCGAGGTTTACCCTCCTACGAGCAGTACTTC.

This clonotype was counted ten times or more. This beta chain was picked up by a library intended for alpha chains and is off target, so its count carries little meaning. The V gene is TRBV5-1, the J gene TRBJ2-1; D remains ambiguous. CDR3 length: 12 residues. The V end lost 3 bases, the J end lost 2 bases, and 3 bases lay between the germline ends. Germline V gene lookup returns CDR1 SGHRS and CDR2 YFSETQ. This CDR3 reads CASSSTYNEQFF. CDR3 nucleotide sequence: TGCGCCAGCAGCTCTACCTACAATGAGCAGTTCTTC.

This clonotype was counted at least ten times. Within a library made for alpha chains, this beta chain is off target, and its count is uninformative. V and J are TRBV3-1 and TRBJ2-3; 8 bases match TRBD2. V lost 0 bases and J lost 0; bases outside the gene matches: 8. The CDR3 runs to 18 residues. Germline values: CDR1 LGHDT, CDR2 YNNKEL (reference sequence). CDR3: CASSQDLWASGSTDTQYF. The CDR3 DNA reads TGTGCCAGCAGCCAAGATCTGTGGGCTAGCGGGAGCACAGATACGCAGTATTTT.

Many counts were recorded for this clonotype. This beta chain was picked up by a library intended for alpha chains and is off target, so its count carries little meaning. The rearrangement links TRBV6-2 or TRBV6-3 to TRBJ2-2; D not resolved. V dropped 6 bases and J dropped 8 bases, with 13 bases sitting between them. Germline-derived CDR1 and CDR2 are MNHEY and SVGEGT. This CDR3 is built from 13 residues. The CDR3 DNA sequence: TGTGCCAGCAGCCCCCCGATGGTTGGGGAGCTGTTTTTT. Translation gives CASSPPMVGELFF.